These 25 T cell receptor beta chains were sequenced from one sample in a study of CD8 T cells in ankylosing spondylitis. Notes on the study in general: In ankylosing spondylitis blood, a motif of eight highly homologous TCR beta variants appeared characteristic.

The antigens of these receptors remain unknown. TCRdb reanalysed the 5' RACE reads using MiXCR and keeps one entry per CDR3 protein. The table shows 800,000 to 900,000 distinct CDR3 sequences, with 10% to 15% occurring only once. Source material: blood, either unsorted or a sorted T cell fraction (not recorded which). These receptors all come from a male donor with ankylosing spondylitis.

This clonotype has just a few counts. This sequence joins TRBV25-1 and TRBJ1-2, with D perhaps TRBD1 (5 bases). Germline CDR1 and CDR2: MGHDK and SYGVNS. The CDR3 length is 16 residues. V lost 4 bases to trimming and J lost 3 bases, with 18 bases between them. CDR3 in DNA: TGTGCCAGCAGTGTTGGTCACAGGCTAGTGGACTATGGCTACACCTTC. This codes for CASSVGHRLVDYGYTF.

The V and J genes are TRBV18 and TRBJ1-3; D gene uncertain. The V end was cut by 3 bases, the J end by 4 bases, with 10 bases between. Germline loops: CDR1 KGHSH, CDR2 LQKENI. The CDR3 totals 14 residues. The CDR3 is CASSPLADGNTIYF. CDR3 nucleotides: TGTGCCAGCTCACCGCTCGCAGACGGAAACACCATATATTTT.

In its sample, this clonotype was seen a few times. V is TRBV20-1 and J is TRBJ2-5; 7 bases fit TRBD1. The J segment lost 0 bases and the V segment lost 6 bases, leaving 7 bases of the junction unmatched. The CDR3 has 14 amino acids. Per the germline V gene, CDR1 is DFQATT and CDR2 is SNEGSKA (reference sequence). The CDR3 loop is CSASLTGYQETQYF. DNA for the CDR3: TGCAGTGCAAGCCTGACAGGGTACCAAGAGACCCAGTACTTC.

The chain links TRBV28 to TRBJ2-2, with TRBD1 identical over 7 bases. From germline, CDR1 is MDHEN and CDR2 SYDVKM. The V segment lost 3 bases and the J segment 6 bases; nucleotides outside the gene matches: 10. This CDR3 is built from 16 residues. The DNA of the CDR3 is TGTGCCAGCAGTTTCCCCCCGGGCAGGGGGTCCGGGGAGCTGTTTTTT. This encodes CASSFPPGRGSGELFF.

The chain uses TRBV6-1 and TRBJ2-1; TRBD1 matches 12 bases. CDR3 length: 13 amino acids. The J segment lost 10 bases and the V segment lost 6 bases, leaving 4 bases of the junction unmatched. Germline V gene data show CDR1 as MNHNS and CDR2 as SASEGT. The CDR3 is CASRGTGGIEQFF. CDR3 DNA sequence: TGTGCCAGCAGGGGGACAGGGGGCATCGAGCAGTTCTTC.

The chain recombines TRBV20-1 with TRBJ2-7; no clear D gene. The germline CDR1 and CDR2 sequences are DFQATT and SNEGSKA (reference sequence). The CDR3 runs to 13 residues. With 6 bases removed from V and 4 bases from J, the gap between germline ends came to 16 bases. CDR3 in amino acids: CSAERSSSYEQYF. CDR3 coding DNA: TGCAGTGCAGAGCGCTCCTCCTCATACGAGCAGTACTTC.

The CDR3 DNA reads as TGTGCCAACGGGTACGGGACCTTGGAGCAGTACTTC. Its protein is CANGYGTLEQYF. The rearrangement uses TRBV10-3 and TRBJ2-7, with D perhaps being TRBD1 or TRBD2 (5 bases each). Germline lookup yields CDR1 ENHRY and CDR2 SYGVKD. The CDR3 contains 12 residues. Trimming pared 10 bases from V and 7 bases from J, leaving 17 bases between.

V and J are TRBV9 and TRBJ2-5; possibly TRBD1 for D (5 bases). The germline V gene has CDR1 SGDLS and CDR2 YYNGEE. Trimming shortened V by 7 bases and J by 2 bases, and 15 bases separated the two germline ends. CDR3 length: 14 amino acids. Here the CDR3 reads CASAPQGTQETQYF. The CDR3 DNA sequence: TGTGCCAGCGCCCCCCAGGGCACACAAGAGACCCAGTACTTC.

This clonotype was detected only a few times. The V call is TRBV2, the J call TRBJ1-2, with 7 bases identical to TRBD1. V was pared by 3 bases and J by 4 bases, with 5 bases of the junction left unmatched. This CDR3 has 14 amino acids. Germline loops: CDR1 SNHLY, CDR2 FYNNEI. In DNA form, the CDR3 reads TGTGCCAGCAGTGATGCGGGACAGAGCTATGGCTACACCTTC. Protein: CASSDAGQSYGYTF.

In its sample, this clonotype was seen many times. The chain links TRBV20-1 to TRBJ2-5; D assignment may be TRBD1 or TRBD2 (5 bases each). The CDR3 sequence is 15 residues long. V was pared by 0 bases and J by 5 bases, with 16 bases between. Germline V gene data show CDR1 as DFQATT and CDR2 as SNEGSKA (reference sequence). The CDR3 DNA follows: TGCAGTGCTAGAGAAATACTGAGGGGCGATGAGACCCAGTACTTC. This translates into CSAREILRGDETQYF.

This clonotype has ten or more counts. The V call is TRBV20-1, the J call TRBJ2-3; D possibly corresponds to TRBD2 (6 bases). The CDR3 consists of 14 residues. From germline, CDR1 is DFQATT and CDR2 SNEGSKA (reference sequence). Trimming cost V 5 bases and J 0 bases, with 12 bases left between them. DNA for the CDR3: TGCAGTGCTCGTAGCGGACCCAGCACAGATACGCAGTATTTT. This encodes CSARSGPSTDTQYF.

This clonotype showed up many times. This chain joins TRBV18 and TRBJ1-4; no definite D call. Germline CDR1 and CDR2: KGHSH and LQKENI. This CDR3 contains 14 residues. Trimming shortened V by 6 bases and J by 8 bases, and 16 bases separated the two germline ends. CDR3 in amino acids: CASSKGPSGEKLFF. DNA for the CDR3: TGTGCCAGCTCGAAAGGCCCTTCGGGGGAAAAACTGTTTTTT.

This clonotype was recorded a few times. V gene TRBV5-1 combines with J gene TRBJ2-1; possible D gene TRBD2, 5 bases. V lost 0 bases and J 6 bases, leaving 13 bases between the germline ends. Germline V gene lookup returns CDR1 SGHRS and CDR2 YFSETQ. The CDR3 runs to 15 residues. The CDR3 here is CASSLGGESGNEQFF. The CDR3 DNA follows: TGCGCCAGCAGCTTGGGGGGAGAATCGGGCAATGAGCAGTTCTTC. The variable domain in full, with the rest retrieved from reference TRBV5-1 and TRBJ2-1, is KAGVTQTPRYLIKTRGQQVTLSCSPISGHRSVSWYQQTPGQGLQFLFEYFSETQRNKGNFPGRFSGRQFSNSRSEMNVSTLELGDSALYLCASSLGGESGNEQFFGPGTRLTVL.

The sample holds a few counts of this clonotype. Relative to the germline gene, one junction end is altered; a read error may explain this. The V gene is TRBV11-3, the J gene TRBJ2-5; a weak D match, TRBD2 (6 bases). The CDR3 has 13 residues. CDR1 is SGHNT, CDR2 YENEEA, per germline. CDR3 in amino acids: CASSLDGGTPSDF. The DNA of the CDR3 is TGTGCCAGCAGCTTAGATGGGGGGACGCCGTCGGACTTC. The variable domain in full, completed from reference TRBV11-3 and TRBJ2-5, reads EAGVVQSPRYKIIEKKQPVAFWCNPISGHNTLYWYLQNLGQGPELLIRYENEEAVDDSQLPKDRFSAERLKGVDSTLKIQPAELGDSAVYLCASSLDGGTPSDFGPGTRLLVL.

This clonotype has a count of ten or more. The chain combines TRBV20-1 with TRBJ1-1; D may be TRBD1 (5 bases). Trimming removed 0 bases at V and 6 bases at J, with 11 bases between. The CDR3 is made up of 13 amino acids. Germline values: CDR1 DFQATT, CDR2 SNEGSKA (reference sequence). The CDR3 region has the DNA TGCAGTGCTAGAGACCCCGACAGATCTGAAGCTTTCTTT. Translating it yields CSARDPDRSEAFF.

The table lists this clonotype with a few counts. The chain carries TRBV5-5 and TRBJ2-5, with 7 bases matching TRBD2. The V gene end was trimmed by 6 bases and the J gene end by 5 bases; junction bases not matched to a gene: 13. The CDR3 length is 15 residues. Germline V gene data show CDR1 as SGHKS and CDR2 as YYEKEE (reference sequence). The CDR3 here is CASTDLGGEVETQYF. The CDR3 DNA sequence: TGTGCCAGCACCGATTTGGGAGGGGAGGTCGAGACCCAGTACTTC.

CDR3 protein: CASSPGFGEAFF. In DNA, the CDR3 is TGTGCCAGCTCACCAGGGTTCGGTGAAGCTTTCTTT. The chain recombines TRBV18 with TRBJ1-1; D remains ambiguous. CDR3 length: 12 residues. Germline V gene lookup returns CDR1 KGHSH and CDR2 LQKENI. The V gene lost 2 bases and the J gene lost 7 bases, with 8 bases spanning the gap.

This clonotype was seen ten or more times. The genes are TRBV12-3 or TRBV12-4 and TRBJ2-1; 8 nucleotides line up with TRBD2. There are 13 residues in the CDR3. With 6 bases clipped from V and 6 bases from J, the junction kept 4 bases outside the gene matches. The DNA of the CDR3 is TGTGCCAGCAGATCTGGGACTAGCAATGAGCAGTTCTTC. It codes for CASRSGTSNEQFF.

The chain uses TRBV6-1 and TRBJ1-6, with 7 bases that match TRBD1. V trimming: 5 bases; J trimming: 3 bases; junction bases outside the gene matches: 10. The CDR3 is 17 amino acids. CDR1 and CDR2 (germline): MNHNS, SASEGT. CDR3 nucleotides: TGTGCCAGCAGTCGTAGGAATCGACAGGGCTATAATTCACCCCTCCACTTT. Translating gives CASSRRNRQGYNSPLHF.

This clonotype was recorded a few times. This chain uses TRBV20-1 with TRBJ1-2; no reliable D call. The ends were cut back, 3 bases at V and 4 bases at J, with 12 bases in the middle. The CDR3 runs to 13 residues. CDR1 DFQATT and CDR2 SNEGSKA come from the germline V gene (reference sequence). The chain's CDR3 is CSARKEFSYGYTF. CDR3 bases: TGCAGTGCTAGGAAGGAGTTCAGCTATGGCTACACCTTC.

In this sample, this clonotype turned up a few times. The V gene is TRBV12-3 or TRBV12-4, the J gene TRBJ1-1, with unresolved D. V was pared by 5 bases and J by 4 bases, with 5 bases between. The CDR3 is made up of 11 amino acids. The CDR3 protein is CASSPVTEAFF. CDR3 DNA: TGTGCCAGCAGTCCGGTCACTGAAGCTTTCTTT.

This clonotype was observed many times. The chain is built from TRBV29-1 and TRBJ2-3; 8 bases line up with TRBD1. This CDR3 spans 11 amino acids. CDR1 and CDR2 from the germline V gene are SQVTM and ANQGSEA. With V trimmed by 8 bases and J by 6 bases, 4 bases remained unmatched. This chain's CDR3 is CSSRDRDTQYF. CDR3 nucleotide sequence: TGCAGCTCCCGGGACAGGGATACGCAGTATTTT.

This clonotype was detected many times. The chain joins TRBV5-1 to TRBJ2-1; D not resolved. The CDR3 is 14 residues long. Trimming removed 0 bases at V and 2 bases at J, with 6 bases between. CDR1 SGHRS and CDR2 YFSETQ come from the germline V gene. The CDR3 region is CASSLAATYNEQFF. The CDR3 bases are TGCGCCAGCAGCTTGGCAGCAACCTACAATGAGCAGTTCTTC.

This clonotype was seen a handful of times. This sequence joins TRBV15 and TRBJ2-6; 8 nucleotides line up with TRBD1. The V gene end was trimmed by 4 bases and the J gene end by 3 bases; junction bases not matched to a gene: 11. The CDR3 runs to 18 residues. Germline V lookup: CDR1 LNHNV, CDR2 YYDKDF (reference sequence). DNA of the CDR3: TGTGCCACCAGCAAAAGCTGGACAGGGTCGAGTGGGGCCAACGTCCTGACTTTC. Its protein product is CATSKSWTGSSGANVLTF.

Ten or more counts support this clonotype. This chain links TRBV5-1 with TRBJ2-1; no firm D call. Germline CDR1 and CDR2: SGHRS and YFSETQ. V lost 1 base and J lost 8, with 4 bases in between. This CDR3 comprises 11 residues. Here the CDR3 reads CASSLNYEQFF. DNA of the CDR3: TGCGCCAGCAGCTTGAACTATGAGCAGTTCTTC.